The 14 T cell receptor beta chains in this list originate from one sample, sequenced in a study of blood T cell repertoires in COVID-19. This table comes from immunoSEQ multiplex PCR, and its TCRdb copy is limited to in-frame clones, with some not included. The top ten clones hold roughly 20% of a sample with around 200,000 clones, 86% of them seen once. Sequencing input: peripheral blood. These receptors all stem from a man aged 65-85 years with active or convalescent COVID-19.

In its sample, this clone was seen once. The rearrangement joins TRBV7-9 to TRBJ2-6, with TRBD2 identical over 13 bases. Trimming removed 5 bases from V and 0 bases from J; junction bases left unmatched: 4. Germline CDR1 reads SEHNR; CDR2 reads FQNEAQ (reference sequence). The CDR3 contains 18 residues. CDR3 region: CASSKGTSGTSGANVLTF. In nucleotides, the CDR3 is TGTGCCAGCAGCAAGGGGACTAGCGGGACCTCTGGGGCCAACGTCCTGACTTTC.

V gene TRBV18 combines with J gene TRBJ1-1, with TRBD1 identical over 7 bases. The CDR3 has 15 amino acids. V dropped 2 bases and J dropped 0; count of bases not matched to a gene: 3. Germline values: CDR1 KGHSH, CDR2 LQKENI. The CDR3 protein is CASSPFGQVNTEAFF. In DNA form, the CDR3 reads TGTGCCAGCTCACCATTCGGACAGGTGAACACTGAAGCTTTCTTT.

A single count supports this clone. The CDR3 DNA reads TGTGCCAGCAGCGCGGCCTACAATGAGCAGTTCTTC. Translated: CASSAAYNEQFF. The chain carries TRBV11-2 and TRBJ2-1; no firm D call. V lost 5 bases and J lost 2, with 4 bases in between. CDR1 and CDR2 (germline): SGHAT, FQNNGV. CDR3 length: 12 residues.

The V and J genes are TRBV18 and TRBJ2-7; the D gene is possibly TRBD2 (5 bases). There are 13 residues in the CDR3. V shed 3 bases and J shed 1 base, with 7 bases lying between them. The germline V gene has CDR1 KGHSH and CDR2 LQKENI. The CDR3 DNA reads TGTGCCAGCTCACCCCCGGGGTCCTACGAGCAGTACTTC. Encoded protein: CASSPPGSYEQYF.

The chain uses TRBV5-6 and TRBJ1-2, with a weak D call TRBD1 (6 bases). The V end lost 0 bases, the J end lost 2 bases, and 8 bases lay between the germline ends. This CDR3 has 14 amino acids. CDR1 is SGHDT, CDR2 YYEEEE, per germline. The chain's CDR3 is CASSLADRNYGYTF. The DNA for the CDR3 is TGTGCCAGCAGCTTGGCGGACAGAAACTATGGCTACACCTTC.

J is TRBJ1-2 and V is TRBV18; D ambiguous. V was cut by 3 bases and J by 8 bases, with 16 bases left in between. The CDR3 totals 14 residues. Germline CDR1 KGHSH, CDR2 LQKENI. The CDR3 is CASSPITRPGGYTF. The CDR3 DNA reads as TGTGCCAGCTCACCTATTACCCGACCCGGGGGCTACACCTTC.

The chain uses TRBV7-2 and TRBJ1-5; D may be TRBD1 (5 bases). CDR1 is SGHTA and CDR2 is FQGNSA in the germline V gene. V was pared by 4 bases and J by 0 bases, with 10 bases between. The CDR3 has 15 amino acids. CDR3 amino acids: CASSSRGNSNQPQHF. The CDR3 nucleotides are TGTGCCAGCAGCTCCCGGGGGAATAGCAATCAGCCCCAGCATTTT.

V gene TRBV5-1 combines with J gene TRBJ2-2; 8 bases align to TRBD1. Germline loops: CDR1 SGHRS, CDR2 YFSETQ. J was trimmed by 1 base and V by 6 bases; bases with no gene match: 2. This CDR3 is 14 amino acids long. The CDR3 bases are TGCGCCAGCAAAGGGACAGGGAACACCGGGGAGCTGTTTTTT. This sequence encodes CASKGTGNTGELFF.

The chain carries TRBV12-3 or TRBV12-4 and TRBJ1-3; D unresolved. V lost 5 bases, J lost 1 base, and 6 bases lay in between. The CDR3 covers 13 residues. CDR3 DNA: TGTGCCAGCAGTCGGTATTCTGGAAACACCATATATTTT. Protein: CASSRYSGNTIYF.

This chain connects TRBV20-1 to TRBJ1-1; TRBD1 aligns across 7 bases. J was trimmed by 10 bases and V by 3 bases; bases with no gene match: 17. This CDR3 spans 15 amino acids. Germline CDR1 reads DFQATT; CDR2 reads SNEGSKA (reference sequence). The CDR3 nucleotides are TGCAGTGCTAGTTTACTTGGGGGTCGACAGGGCGTAGCTTTCTTT. This sequence encodes CSASLLGGRQGVAFF.

In nucleotides, the CDR3 is TGTGCCAGCAGTTTAGTCCCAGGGGGTGGTTCACCCCTCCACTTT. Encoded protein: CASSLVPGGGSPLHF. This chain connects TRBV27 to TRBJ1-6; 7 bases fit TRBD1. The V gene end was trimmed by 2 bases and the J gene end by 9 bases; junction bases not matched to a gene: 7. In germline, CDR1 is MNHEY, CDR2 SMNVEV (reference sequence). The CDR3 sequence is 15 residues long.

The CDR3 DNA follows: TGTGCCAGCAGCTCACAGGGGACTGGCTACACCTTC. Its protein product is CASSSQGTGYTF. The V call is TRBV11-2, the J call TRBJ1-2; 7 bases line up with TRBD1. This CDR3 is 12 amino acids long. V trimming: 4 bases; J trimming: 7 bases; junction bases outside the gene matches: 3. CDR1 and CDR2 from the germline V gene are SGHAT and FQNNGV.

This clone has a handful of counts. The chain carries TRBV7-6 and TRBJ1-2, with D maybe TRBD1 (5 bases). The V end lost 1 base, the J end lost 1 base, and 13 bases lay between the germline ends. Germline CDR1 is SGHVS and CDR2 is FNYEAQ. This CDR3 is 16 amino acids long. The CDR3 is CASSLVSTGGNYGYTF. CDR3 nucleotide sequence: TGTGCCAGCAGCTTAGTTTCCACCGGGGGTAACTATGGCTACACCTTC.

V and J are TRBV15 and TRBJ1-2; 7 nucleotides align to TRBD1. V lost 0 bases to trimming and J lost 7 bases; unmatched junction nucleotides: 14. The CDR3 covers 17 residues. Germline lookup yields CDR1 LNHNV and CDR2 YYDKDF (reference sequence). The CDR3 spells CATSRDTTGPRVGGYTF. CDR3 nucleotides: TGTGCCACCAGCAGAGATACGACAGGGCCCAGAGTGGGTGGCTACACCTTC. The complete variable domain, with remaining parts taken from reference TRBV15 and TRBJ1-2, reads DAMVIQNPRYQVTQFGKPVTLSCSQTLNHNVMYWYQQKSSQAPKLLFHYYDKDFNNEADTPDNFQSRRPNTSFCFLDIRSPGLGDTAMYLCATSRDTTGPRVGGYTFGSGTRLTVV.